A selection of T cell receptor beta chains follows, all from one sample in a study of blood T cell repertoires in COVID-19. Using immunoSEQ multiplex PCR, the repertoire was profiled, and TCRdb retains in-frame clones only, with some absent. The sample holds 100,000 to 150,000 clones; about four fifths are singletons and the top ten take 8% to 10%. Sequencing was performed on peripheral blood. These receptors were collected from a man aged 40-49 years with active or convalescent COVID-19. CDR3s include the opening cysteine and the closing phenylalanine or tryptophan. The D gene is left open where the match is weak. Some rows have no size entry. The others give once, few or many, or a class for an expanded clone.

D	V	size	J	DNA	CDR3
TRBD2	TRBV7-9	NA	TRBJ2-7	TGTGCCAGCAGCTTAGGGCTAGCGGGGGGAGTAAGCTCCTACGAGCAGTACTTC	CASSLGLAGGVSSYEQYF
TRBD2	TRBV19	NA	TRBJ2-5	TGTGCCAGTAGTCTAAGACTAGCGGGGGCTCAAGAGACCCAGTACTTC	CASSLRLAGAQETQYF
TRBD2	TRBV5-1	NA	TRBJ2-3	TGCGCCAGCAGCTCGCAACCAGCGGGGGCCAGCACAGATACGCAGTATTTT	CASSSQPAGASTDTQYF
NA	TRBV19	once	TRBJ1-2	TGTGCCAGTAGTACCGAACAGGGAAATTATGGCTACACCTTC	CASSTEQGNYGYTF
NA	TRBV27	NA	TRBJ1-1	TGTGCCAGCAGTTTGGCGGGAGGCAACACTGAAGCTTTCTTT	CASSLAGGNTEAFF
NA	TRBV12-5	NA	TRBJ2-3	TGTGCTAGTGGCTTCGGGACAAATACAGATACGCAGTATTTT	CASGFGTNTDTQYF
NA	TRBV21-1	NA	TRBJ1-5	TGTGCCAGCAGAAAAGAAGCCAGGGCTGGCAATCAGCCCCAGCATTTT	CASRKEARAGNQPQHF
NA	TRBV18	few	TRBJ1-5	TGTGCCAGCTCACCCAGGGGAGACAATCAGCCCCAGCATTTT	CASSPRGDNQPQHF
NA	TRBV20-1	NA	TRBJ1-6	TGCAGTGCTCGGGGCGGGGAACCCCTCCACTTT	CSARGGEPLHF
NA	TRBV4-1	NA	TRBJ2-7	TGCGCCAGCAGCCAGGGCGTACAGGGAATCTACGAGCAGTACTTC	CASSQGVQGIYEQYF
TRBD1	TRBV5-1	NA	TRBJ1-2	TGCGCCAGCAGCTTGGATACAGGGGGCAGAAATGGCTACACCTTC	CASSLDTGGRNGYTF
NA	TRBV3-1/TRBV3-2	NA	TRBJ1-5	TGTGCCAGCAGGAGCAGGGAAGGACAGCCCCAGCATTTT	CASRSREGQPQHF
NA	TRBV6-1	NA	TRBJ2-7	TGTGCCAGCAGTGAATCCCGGCCTACAGGGCCCTACGAGCAGTACTTC	CASSESRPTGPYEQYF
NA	TRBV19	once	TRBJ1-5	TGTGCCAGTACCCTCACGGGGGGCAATCAGCCCCAGCATTTT	CASTLTGGNQPQHF
NA	TRBV12-3/TRBV12-4	once	TRBJ2-2	TGTGCCAGCAGTGCACAGGTCACCGGGGAGCTGTTTTTT	CASSAQVTGELFF
NA	TRBV7-3	NA	TRBJ2-3	TGTGCCAGCAGCAGGGGAGGAGGAAGTTTATCGCAGTATTTT	CASSRGGGSLSQYF
NA	TRBV7-2	NA	TRBJ2-5	TGTGCCAGCAGCTCCTCGGGTAAAGAGACCCAGTACTTC	CASSSSGKETQYF
NA	TRBV28	NA	TRBJ1-6	TGTGCCAGCAGTTTTGTGGGGGAGGGTCCACCCCTCCACTTT	CASSFVGEGPPLHF
NA	TRBV12-3/TRBV12-4	once	TRBJ1-5	TGTGCCAGCAGACCGACAGGCAATCAGCCCCAGCATTTT	CASRPTGNQPQHF
NA	TRBV15	NA	TRBJ1-6	TGTGCCACCAGCAGAGATCCCGCGGTTTATTATAATTCACCCCTCCACTTT	CATSRDPAVYYNSPLHF
NA	TRBV6-5	NA	TRBJ1-3	TGTGCCAGCAGCCCAGGGTCCTTAGGAAACACCATATATTTT	CASSPGSLGNTIYF
TRBD1	TRBV29-1	NA	TRBJ2-7	TGCAGCGTTCTCATAGCCGGGACAGGGTACGAGCAGTACTTC	CSVLIAGTGYEQYF
NA	TRBV12-3/TRBV12-4	NA	TRBJ1-1	TGTGCCAGCAGTTACAGGGCGGAAGCTTTCTTT	CASSYRAEAFF
TRBD2	TRBV13	NA	TRBJ2-1	TGTGCCAGCAGCTCCGCCAGGTGGTCGGGGCCTAGCGGAACTTACAATGAGCAGTTCTTC	CASSSARWSGPSGTYNEQFF
TRBD2	TRBV3-1/TRBV3-2	NA	TRBJ2-5	TGTGCCAGCAGCCAAGAAGGGGGACTAGCGGGGGTGTCGGAGACCCAGTACTTC	CASSQEGGLAGVSETQYF
TRBD1	TRBV7-2	NA	TRBJ2-2	TGTGCCAGCAGCCCGGGGACAGGGGGTACCGGGGAGCTGTTTTTT	CASSPGTGGTGELFF
NA	TRBV7-2	NA	TRBJ2-2	TGTGCCAGCAGCCAAAGGGGCCCGGGGGCCGGGGAGCTGTTTTTT	CASSQRGPGAGELFF
NA	TRBV19	NA	TRBJ1-1	TGTGCCAGTAGTTCGAGAAAGACAGATACGAACACTGAAGCTTTCTTT	CASSSRKTDTNTEAFF
NA	TRBV7-2	once	TRBJ2-7	TGTGCCAGCAGCGCAACAGGGAAGTTGGTCTACGAGCAGTACTTC	CASSATGKLVYEQYF
TRBD2	TRBV24-1	NA	TRBJ2-3	TGTGCCACCAGCCTAGGGAGGACTAGCGGCATTCTGGATACGCAGTATTTT	CATSLGRTSGILDTQYF
NA	TRBV6-5	NA	TRBJ2-2	TGTGCCAGCAGTTACTCATCGGGTTCCGGGGAGCTGTTTTTT	CASSYSSGSGELFF
NA	TRBV4-1	many	TRBJ1-4	TGCGCCAGCAGCCAAGAGCACAGGGCTAATGAAAAACTGTTTTTT	CASSQEHRANEKLFF
TRBD1	TRBV24-1	once	TRBJ2-1	TGTGCCACCAGTGAATCCCGACCGGGACAGAACAATGAGCAGTTCTTC	CATSESRPGQNNEQFF
NA	TRBV3-1/TRBV3-2	NA	TRBJ1-4	TGTGCCAGCAGCCAGAAGCGGGTCGGAGGCACAAGGGAAAAACTGTTTTTT	CASSQKRVGGTREKLFF
TRBD1	TRBV11-2	NA	TRBJ2-2	TGTGCCAGCGTTGACAGGGGGAACACCGGGGAGCTGTTTTTT	CASVDRGNTGELFF
NA	TRBV6-1	few	TRBJ1-1	TGTGCCAGCAGTGAACTATATCTAGCGAACACTGAAGCTTTCTTT	CASSELYLANTEAFF
TRBD2	TRBV7-6	NA	TRBJ2-7	TGTGCCAGCAGCTTAGCGCGGGGGGCCTTCTACGAGCAGTACTTC	CASSLARGAFYEQYF
NA	TRBV30	NA	TRBJ2-3	TGTGCTCGTACGCAGGCAGATACGCAGTATTTT	CARTQADTQYF
NA	TRBV3-1/TRBV3-2	NA	TRBJ1-4	TGTGCCAGCAGCCAAGAGGGCCGGGGGAATAATGAAAAACTGTTTTTT	CASSQEGRGNNEKLFF
NA	TRBV5-1	NA	TRBJ2-1	TGCGCCAGCTATGCTACAGGGGGGGTCCACAATGAGCAGTTCTTC	CASYATGGVHNEQFF
NA	TRBV12-3/TRBV12-4	many	TRBJ1-2	TGTGCCAGCAGTTTGGGCAAAAATTTTGGCTACACCTTC	CASSLGKNFGYTF
TRBD2	TRBV9	NA	TRBJ2-3	TGTGCCAGCAGCGCCCATGGGACTAGCGGGAGAAAAGATACGCAGTATTTT	CASSAHGTSGRKDTQYF
TRBD1	TRBV5-1	NA	TRBJ1-2	TGCGCCAGCAGCCGTTGGACAGGGGGAGCTAACTATGGCTACACCTTC	CASSRWTGGANYGYTF
TRBD2	TRBV20-1	NA	TRBJ2-3	TGCAGTGCCAGTCGGGGGGGATCGACAGATACGCAGTATTTT	CSASRGGSTDTQYF
TRBD1	TRBV19	NA	TRBJ1-1	TGTGCCAGTAGTCCGACAGGGCTCGGCACTGAAGCTTTCTTT	CASSPTGLGTEAFF